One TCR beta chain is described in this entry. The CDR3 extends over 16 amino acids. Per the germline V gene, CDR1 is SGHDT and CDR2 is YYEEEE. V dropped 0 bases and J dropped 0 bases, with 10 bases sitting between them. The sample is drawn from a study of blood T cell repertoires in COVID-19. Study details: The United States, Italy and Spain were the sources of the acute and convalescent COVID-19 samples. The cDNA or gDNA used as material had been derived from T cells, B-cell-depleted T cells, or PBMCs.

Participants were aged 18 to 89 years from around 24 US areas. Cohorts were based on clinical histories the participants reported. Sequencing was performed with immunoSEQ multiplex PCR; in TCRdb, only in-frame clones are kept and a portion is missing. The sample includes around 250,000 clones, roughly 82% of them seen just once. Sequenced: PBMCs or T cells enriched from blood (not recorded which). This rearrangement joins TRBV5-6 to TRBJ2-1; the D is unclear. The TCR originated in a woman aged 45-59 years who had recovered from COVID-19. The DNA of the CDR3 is TGTGCCAGCAGCTTGGATGCGGAGAGCTCCTACAATGAGCAGTTCTTC. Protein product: CASSLDAESSYNEQFF. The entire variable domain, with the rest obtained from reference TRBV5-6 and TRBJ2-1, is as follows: DAGVTQSPTHLIKTRGQQVTLRCSPKSGHDTVSWYQQALGQGPQFIFQYYEEEERQRGNFPDRFSGHQFPNYSSELNVNALLLGDSALYLCASSLDAESSYNEQFFGPGTRLTVL.